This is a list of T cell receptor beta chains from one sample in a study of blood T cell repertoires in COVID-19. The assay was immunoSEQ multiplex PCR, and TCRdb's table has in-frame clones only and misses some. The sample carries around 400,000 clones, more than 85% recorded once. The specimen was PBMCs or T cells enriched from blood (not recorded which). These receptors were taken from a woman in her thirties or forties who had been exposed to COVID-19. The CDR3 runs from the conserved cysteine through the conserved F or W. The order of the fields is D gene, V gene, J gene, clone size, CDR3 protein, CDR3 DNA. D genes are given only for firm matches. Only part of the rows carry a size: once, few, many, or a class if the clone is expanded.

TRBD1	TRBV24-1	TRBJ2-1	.	CATSDLGQGGEQFF	TGTGCCACCAGTGATTTAGGACAGGGGGGGGAGCAGTTCTTC
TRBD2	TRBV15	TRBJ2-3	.	CATKLAGEADTQYF	TGTGCCACAAAACTAGCGGGAGAGGCAGATACGCAGTATTTT
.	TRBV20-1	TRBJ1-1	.	CSPQLVEAFF	TGCAGTCCACAGCTGGTTGAGGCTTTCTTT
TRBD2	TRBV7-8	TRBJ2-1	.	CASGPIAGGINNEQFF	TGTGCCAGCGGACCTATAGCGGGAGGGATTAACAATGAGCAGTTCTTC
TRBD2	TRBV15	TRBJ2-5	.	CATSRDRGGQETQYF	TGTGCCACCAGCAGAGATCGGGGGGGCCAAGAGACCCAGTACTTC
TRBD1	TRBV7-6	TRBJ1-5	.	CASSPGTGGGNQPQHF	TGTGCCAGCAGCCCGGGGACAGGGGGTGGCAATCAGCCCCAGCATTTT
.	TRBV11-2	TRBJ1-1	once	CASSAILQGNTEAFF	TGTGCCAGCAGCGCGATCTTACAGGGGAACACTGAAGCTTTCTTT
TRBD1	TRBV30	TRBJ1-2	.	CAWSDRGRANYGYTF	TGTGCCTGGAGTGACAGGGGCCGGGCTAACTATGGCTACACCTTC
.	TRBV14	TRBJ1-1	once	CASSPLGIQNTEAFF	TGTGCCAGCAGTCCCCTCGGGATCCAGAACACTGAAGCTTTCTTT
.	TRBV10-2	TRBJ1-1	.	CASSEPGGAGTEAFF	TGCGCCAGCAGTGAGCCGGGAGGGGCAGGGACTGAAGCTTTCTTT
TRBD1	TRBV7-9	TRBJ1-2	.	CASSLDPGGSYGYTF	TGTGCCAGCAGCTTAGACCCAGGGGGCTCCTATGGCTACACCTTC
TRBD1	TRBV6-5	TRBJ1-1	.	CASSYGQGITEAFF	TGTGCCAGCAGTTACGGACAGGGGATCACTGAAGCTTTCTTT
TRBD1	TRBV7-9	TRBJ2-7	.	CASSLEGQGYYEQYF	TGTGCCAGCAGCTTAGAGGGACAGGGGTACTACGAGCAGTACTTC
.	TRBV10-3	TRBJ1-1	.	CAIRRGGTQNTEAFF	TGTGCCATCCGCCGGGGGGGGACACAGAACACTGAAGCTTTCTTT
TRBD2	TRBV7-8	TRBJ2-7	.	CASSKSGRATTYEQYF	TGTGCCAGCAGCAAGAGCGGGAGGGCCACAACCTACGAGCAGTACTTC
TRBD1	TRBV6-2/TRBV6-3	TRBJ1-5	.	CASSYGPGGNCNQPQHF	TGTGCCAGCAGTTACGGTCCAGGGGGCAATTGCAATCAGCCCCAGCATTTT
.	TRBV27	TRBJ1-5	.	CASSERGTHSNQPQHF	TGTGCCAGCAGTGAACGGGGGACCCATAGCAATCAGCCCCAGCATTTT
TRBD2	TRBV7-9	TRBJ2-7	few	CASSLASSSGYEQYF	TGTGCCAGCAGCTTAGCGTCATCTAGCGGCTACGAGCAGTACTTC
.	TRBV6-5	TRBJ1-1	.	CASSSSPVMNTEAFF	TGTGCCAGCAGTTCTAGCCCCGTTATGAACACTGAAGCTTTCTTT
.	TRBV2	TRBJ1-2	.	CASRGSDGVYGYTF	TGTGCCAGCCGGGGATCAGACGGCGTCTATGGCTACACCTTC
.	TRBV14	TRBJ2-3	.	CASSLRLGLSDTQYF	TGTGCCAGCAGCCTCCGACTCGGCCTCTCGGATACGCAGTATTTT
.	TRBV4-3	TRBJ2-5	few	CASSQDDRQETQYF	TGCGCCAGCAGCCAAGACGACAGACAAGAGACCCAGTACTTC
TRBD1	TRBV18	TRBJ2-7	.	CASSETGAAYEQYF	TGTGCCAGCTCAGAGACAGGGGCGGCCTACGAGCAGTACTTC
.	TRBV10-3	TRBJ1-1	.	CAISEKRQDFGAFF	TGTGCCATCAGTGAGAAAAGACAGGACTTTGGAGCTTTCTTT
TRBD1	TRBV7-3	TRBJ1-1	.	CASSPDRVRSEAFF	TGTGCCAGCAGCCCAGACAGGGTACGGAGTGAAGCTTTCTTT
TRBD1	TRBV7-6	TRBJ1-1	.	CASSQGQGRGGNTEAFF	TGTGCCAGCAGTCAGGGACAGGGGCGCGGGGGGAACACTGAAGCTTTCTTT
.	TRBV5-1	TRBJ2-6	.	CASSLWSGAGANVLTF	TGCGCCAGCAGCTTATGGAGTGGGGCCGGGGCCAACGTCCTGACTTTC
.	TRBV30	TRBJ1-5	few	CAWSVASNQPQHF	TGTGCCTGGAGTGTAGCTAGCAATCAGCCCCAGCATTTT
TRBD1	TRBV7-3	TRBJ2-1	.	CASHIGTAPYNEQFF	TGTGCCAGCCATATAGGGACAGCCCCCTACAATGAGCAGTTCTTC
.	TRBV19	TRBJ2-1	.	CASARGDKNNEQFF	TGTGCCAGCGCAAGAGGGGACAAAAACAATGAGCAGTTCTTC
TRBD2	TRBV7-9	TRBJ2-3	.	CASRTSGVTDTQYF	TGTGCCAGTCGGACTAGCGGGGTCACAGATACGCAGTATTTT
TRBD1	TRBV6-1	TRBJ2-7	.	CASSEGRGRVEYF	TGTGCCAGCAGTGAAGGCAGGGGGCGAGTAGAGTACTTC
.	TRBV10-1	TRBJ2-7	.	CASSAPGSSSYEQYF	TGCGCCAGCAGTGCTCCGGGATCGAGCTCCTACGAGCAGTACTTC
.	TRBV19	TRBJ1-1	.	CASSIVRQNTEAFF	TGTGCCAGTAGTATAGTGCGACAGAACACTGAAGCTTTCTTT
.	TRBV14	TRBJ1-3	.	CASSLLPGAGSGNTIYF	TGTGCCAGCAGCCTACTTCCAGGGGCCGGCTCTGGAAACACCATATATTTT
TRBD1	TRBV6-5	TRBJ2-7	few	CATRYRDRGYEQYF	TGTGCCACCCGATACCGGGACAGGGGCTACGAGCAGTACTTC
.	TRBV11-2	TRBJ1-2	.	CASSSSGYGYTF	TGTGCCAGCAGCTCTTCGGGGTATGGCTACACCTTC
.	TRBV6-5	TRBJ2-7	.	CASSEGVKSYEQYF	TGTGCCAGCAGCGAGGGGGTAAAATCCTACGAGCAGTACTTC
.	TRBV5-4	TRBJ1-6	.	CASSLVAHSYNSPLHF	TGTGCCAGCAGCTTGGTGGCCCACTCCTATAATTCACCCCTCCACTTT
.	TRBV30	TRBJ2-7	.	CAWSGKQDRSSYEQYF	TGTGCCTGGAGCGGAAAGCAGGACAGAAGTTCCTACGAGCAGTACTTC
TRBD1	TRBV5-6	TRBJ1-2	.	CASSFGQGDGYTF	TGTGCCAGCAGCTTTGGACAGGGGGATGGCTACACCTTC
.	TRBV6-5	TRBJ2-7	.	CASSYSFSSYEQYF	TGTGCCAGCAGTTACTCATTCAGTTCCTACGAGCAGTACTTC
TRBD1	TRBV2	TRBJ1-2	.	CASSEVFRDRIISDNGYTF	TGTGCCAGCAGTGAAGTTTTCCGGGACAGGATAATTTCAGACAATGGCTACACCTTC
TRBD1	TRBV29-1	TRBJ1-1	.	CSVWETGQNTEAFF	TGCAGCGTTTGGGAGACAGGGCAGAACACTGAAGCTTTCTTT
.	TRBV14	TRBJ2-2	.	CASSLRLTAGELFF	TGTGCCAGCAGCCTCAGGCTCACTGCCGGGGAGCTGTTTTTT
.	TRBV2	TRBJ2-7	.	CASSGQVSYEQYF	TGTGCCAGCAGTGGACAGGTCTCCTACGAGCAGTACTTC
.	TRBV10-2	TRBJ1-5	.	CASSGASLRNQPQHF	TGCGCCAGCTCAGGGGCGTCCTTGAGGAATCAGCCCCAGCATTTT
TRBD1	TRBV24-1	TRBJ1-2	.	CATSETGTGGGYTF	TGTGCCACCAGTGAAACCGGGACAGGGGGTGGCTACACCTTC
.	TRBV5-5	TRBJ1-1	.	CASIRGGERTEAFF	TGTGCCAGCATCCGGGGGGGCGAACGAACTGAAGCTTTCTTT